The TCR beta chain under discussion was sequenced for a study of blood T cell repertoires in COVID-19. The overall study: Acute-phase and convalescent COVID-19 samples originated in the United States, Italy and Spain. PBMCs, B-cell-depleted T cells, or T cells were the source of the cDNA or gDNA that made up the material.

The CDR3 covers 14 residues. Germline V gene sequence: CDR1 SGDLS, CDR2 YYNGEE. Losses at the gene ends were 3 bases for V and 4 bases for J; bases not matched to a gene: 2. In the study's own analysis: Reference gene primer amplification yielded estimated nucleated cell counts. Profiling relied on immunoSEQ multiplex PCR, and the TCRdb table lists in-frame clones only, not all of them. That table supplies the V and J calls and clone size; D and trimming were determined from the DNA. This sample yields under 200,000 clones, of which 85% to 90% are seen a single time; around 0.99% belongs to the top ten.

The receptor was isolated from a man younger than 35 with acute or convalescent COVID-19. What was sequenced was peripheral blood. The J gene is TRBJ1-3, the V gene TRBV9; 9 bases match TRBD1. CDR3 protein: CASSAGQGGNTIYF. CDR3 bases: TGTGCCAGCAGCGCGGGACAGGGAGGAAACACCATATATTTT.